One sample yielded the 20 T cell receptor beta chains listed below, sequenced in a study of Ad26.COV2.S vaccination and SARS-CoV-2 variants. Measured with immunoSEQ multiplex PCR; TCRdb has only the in-frame clones, and not every one. The profile covers about 430,000 clones, with approximately 90% appearing a single time and over 9% taken by the ten largest. Treatment indicated: over 15 received Ad26.COV2.S at low or high dose, single or two shots; 5 received placebo; per-sample allocation not given. Samples came from day 63 after the first vaccine or placebo injection. The sequencing here drew on peripheral blood, taken in a trial of Ad26.COV2.S vaccine versus placebo. The receptors originated from a person aged 18-65 years who received the Ad26.COV2.S COVID-19 vaccine or a placebo.

This chain joins TRBV18 and TRBJ2-1; the match to TRBD2 covers 8 bases. This CDR3 has 18 residues. Trimming at V came to 0 bases and at J to 7 bases, leaving 14 bases not matched to a gene. Germline CDR1 is KGHSH and CDR2 is LQKENI. CDR3 sequence (DNA): TGTGCCAGCTCACCACCGCGGGGGGAAGCGTCGGCGGGGAATGAGCAGTTCTTC. This encodes CASSPPRGEASAGNEQFF. The full variable domain, its missing parts supplied by reference TRBV18 and TRBJ2-1, is NAGVMQNPRHLVRRRGQEARLRCSPMKGHSHVYWYRQLPEEGLKFMVYLQKENIIDESGMPKERFSAEFPKEGPSILRIQQVVRGDSAAYFCASSPPRGEASAGNEQFFGPGTRLTVL.

This sequence joins TRBV7-3 and TRBJ2-1, with D possibly being TRBD2 (5 bases). The CDR3 is 15 amino acids. V shed 2 bases and J shed 0 bases, with 8 bases lying between them. Germline V gene sequence: CDR1 SGHTA, CDR2 FQGTGA. The CDR3 DNA sequence: TGTGCCAGCAGCTTAGTGGGGAGCTCCTACAATGAGCAGTTCTTC. It specifies CASSLVGSSYNEQFF.

This clone is a singleton in its sample. This chain links TRBV13 with TRBJ2-7, with 11 bases lining up with TRBD2. V gave up 5 bases and J gave up 4 bases; unmatched junction bases: 4. CDR1 and CDR2 (germline): PRHDT, FYEKMQ (reference sequence). This CDR3 is 14 amino acids long. Here the CDR3 reads CASSRGLAEYEQYF. As DNA, the CDR3 is TGTGCCAGCAGCAGGGGACTAGCGGAGTACGAGCAGTACTTC.

The chain recombines TRBV19 with TRBJ1-3, with D uncertain. This CDR3 has 16 amino acids. CDR1 is LNHDA and CDR2 is SQIVND in the germline V gene (reference sequence). With 3 bases removed from V and 0 bases from J, the gap between germline ends came to 12 bases. This CDR3 reads CASSILSLSSGNTIYF. DNA of the CDR3: TGTGCCAGTAGTATCCTGTCCCTAAGCTCTGGAAACACCATATATTTT.

V and J are TRBV11-2 and TRBJ2-2; possibly TRBD1 for D (6 bases). Germline CDR1 and CDR2: SGHAT and FQNNGV. V was pared by 1 base and J by 4 bases, with 10 bases between. This CDR3 contains 15 residues. This chain's CDR3 is CASSLGGRGTGELFF. The CDR3 nucleotides read TGTGCCAGCAGCTTAGGGGGGCGCGGCACCGGGGAGCTGTTTTTT.

This chain connects TRBV7-2 to TRBJ1-3, with 8 bases lining up with TRBD1. The CDR3 extends over 14 amino acids. Per germline, CDR1 SGHTA and CDR2 FQGNSA. V was clipped by 6 bases and J by 7 bases; unmatched bases: 8. This CDR3 is CASRAGQGWNTIYF. CDR3 DNA: TGTGCCAGCAGAGCCGGACAGGGATGGAACACCATATATTTT. The variable domain in full, completed from reference TRBV7-2 and TRBJ1-3, reads GAGVSQSPSNKVTEKGKDVELRCDPISGHTALYWYRQSLGQGLEFLIYFQGNSAPDKSGLPSDRFSAERTGGSVSTLTIQRTQQEDSAVYLCASRAGQGWNTIYFGEGSWLTVV.

The rearrangement joins TRBV19 to TRBJ2-2; D is ambiguous. The CDR3 has 15 amino acids. Between the trimmed V and J ends, which lost 3 bases and 4 bases, there was a span of 12 bases. The germline gives CDR1 LNHDA, CDR2 SQIVND (reference sequence). The CDR3 DNA follows: TGTGCCAGTAGTATGGCCAGGAGAGGCACCGGGGAGCTGTTTTTT. It specifies CASSMARRGTGELFF.

The chain recombines TRBV18 with TRBJ2-2; tentatively, D is TRBD2 (5 bases). The CDR3 length is 17 residues. The germline CDR1 and CDR2 sequences are KGHSH and LQKENI. The V and J ends lost 2 bases and 3 bases respectively, with 16 bases between them. CDR3 sequence reads: CASSPFKRPRYTGELFF. Written as DNA, the CDR3 is TGTGCCAGCTCACCATTCAAGCGGCCTCGATACACCGGGGAGCTGTTTTTT.

This clone was found once. The chain combines TRBV21-1 with TRBJ2-1; the table calls TRBD1, which could not be checked here. TRBV21-1 has pseudogene status. This CDR3 contains 15 residues. The CDR3 nucleotides are TGTGCCAGCAGCAAAACGCCAGGCCCGTACAATGAGCAGTTCTTC. Protein sequence: CASSKTPGPYNEQFF.

The rearrangement links TRBV29-1 to TRBJ1-1; the D gene is possibly TRBD1 (6 bases). The CDR3 runs to 14 residues. In germline, CDR1 is SQVTM, CDR2 ANQGSEA. Between the trimmed V and J ends, which lost 3 bases and 1 base, there was a span of 12 bases. The CDR3 sequence is CSVDQGYGNTEAFF. The CDR3 DNA reads TGCAGCGTTGACCAGGGGTACGGGAACACTGAAGCTTTCTTT.

Worth noting for this clone: The sample holds other DNA sequences that translate to the same CDR3. The genes are TRBV6-5 and TRBJ1-5, with D possibly being TRBD1 (5 bases). Germline assignment: CDR1 MNHEY and CDR2 SVGAGI. The V end was cut by 8 bases, the J end by 2 bases, with 10 bases between. The CDR3 has 13 residues. The chain's CDR3 is CASGALGNQPQHF. CDR3 sequence (DNA): TGTGCCAGCGGGGCTTTGGGCAATCAGCCCCAGCATTTT.

The rearrangement links TRBV6-2 or TRBV6-3 to TRBJ2-7; no clear D. Trimming cost V 0 bases and J 5 bases, with 14 bases left between them. Germline CDR1 MNHEY, CDR2 SVGEGT. The CDR3 has 15 amino acids. The CDR3 loop is CASSYSLFGPHEQYF. CDR3 coding DNA: TGTGCCAGCAGTTACTCCCTCTTCGGGCCCCACGAGCAGTACTTC.

The chain links TRBV13 to TRBJ2-3, with 11 bases fitting TRBD2. The CDR3 runs 17 residues. Germline lookup yields CDR1 PRHDT and CDR2 FYEKMQ (reference sequence). The V segment lost 5 bases and the J segment 1 base; nucleotides outside the gene matches: 8. The CDR3 loop is CASSPLLAGEGTDTQYF. The CDR3 nucleotides read TGTGCCAGCAGCCCATTACTAGCGGGGGAAGGCACAGATACGCAGTATTTT.

The V and J genes are TRBV5-6 and TRBJ2-3; 7 bases are shared with TRBD1. V was pared by 1 base and J by 5 bases, with 7 bases of the junction left unmatched. The CDR3 is made up of 15 amino acids. Germline V CDR1 and CDR2: SGHDT, YYEEEE. In nucleotides, the CDR3 is TGTGCCAGCAGCTTGTTAGGACAGGTGGAAGATACGCAGTATTTT. This encodes CASSLLGQVEDTQYF.

The chain combines TRBV4-3 with TRBJ2-3; no reliable D call. The germline V gene encodes CDR1 LGHNA and CDR2 YSLEER. Trimming took off 0 bases at V and 1 base at J, with 20 bases between the two ends. The CDR3 loop spans 19 amino acids. The CDR3 coding sequence is TGCGCCAGCAGCCAAGATTACTCAATCTCAGGCGTTGGCACAGATACGCAGTATTTT. Its translation is CASSQDYSISGVGTDTQYF.

The CDR3 region is CASHRGLVGYGYTF. CDR3 bases: TGTGCCAGCCACAGGGGGCTGGTAGGCTATGGCTACACCTTC. This chain joins TRBV28 and TRBJ1-2; 9 bases agree with TRBD1. This CDR3 contains 14 residues. Germline V lookup: CDR1 MDHEN, CDR2 SYDVKM. With 8 bases clipped from V and 4 bases from J, the junction kept 8 bases outside the gene matches.

The gene calls are TRBV19 and TRBJ2-1; a possible D gene is TRBD1 (5 bases). V lost 5 bases and J lost 2, with 13 bases in between. This CDR3 comprises 15 residues. Germline V gene data show CDR1 as LNHDA and CDR2 as SQIVND (reference sequence). The CDR3 protein is CASSRQSVTYNEQFF. CDR3 sequence (DNA): TGTGCCAGTAGTCGACAGTCTGTGACCTACAATGAGCAGTTCTTC.

V and J are TRBV30 and TRBJ2-5, with 10 bases identical to TRBD1. The length of the CDR3 is 15 residues. With V trimmed by 2 bases and J by 4 bases, 7 bases remained unmatched. The germline gives CDR1 GTSNPN, CDR2 SVGIG (reference sequence). The CDR3: CAWSNGQGVGETQYF. The CDR3, as DNA: TGTGCCTGGAGTAACGGACAGGGGGTGGGAGAGACCCAGTACTTC.

The chain joins TRBV14 to TRBJ2-7; D not resolved. The CDR3 covers 16 residues. Trimming took 0 bases from V and 3 from J, leaving 15 bases between them. Germline V gene data show CDR1 as SGHDN and CDR2 as FVKESK. As DNA, the CDR3 is TGTGCCAGCAGCCAAGATTTTCCAACGTGGCGCTACGAGCAGTACTTC. Its protein product is CASSQDFPTWRYEQYF.

This sequence joins TRBV6-5 and TRBJ1-2, with D possibly being TRBD1 (5 bases). CDR3 length: 13 residues. CDR1 is MNHEY, CDR2 SVGAGI, per germline. V shed 6 bases and J shed 2 bases, with 10 bases lying between them. The CDR3 protein is CASRVSGNYGYTF. As DNA, the CDR3 is TGTGCCAGCAGGGTATCAGGGAACTATGGCTACACCTTC.